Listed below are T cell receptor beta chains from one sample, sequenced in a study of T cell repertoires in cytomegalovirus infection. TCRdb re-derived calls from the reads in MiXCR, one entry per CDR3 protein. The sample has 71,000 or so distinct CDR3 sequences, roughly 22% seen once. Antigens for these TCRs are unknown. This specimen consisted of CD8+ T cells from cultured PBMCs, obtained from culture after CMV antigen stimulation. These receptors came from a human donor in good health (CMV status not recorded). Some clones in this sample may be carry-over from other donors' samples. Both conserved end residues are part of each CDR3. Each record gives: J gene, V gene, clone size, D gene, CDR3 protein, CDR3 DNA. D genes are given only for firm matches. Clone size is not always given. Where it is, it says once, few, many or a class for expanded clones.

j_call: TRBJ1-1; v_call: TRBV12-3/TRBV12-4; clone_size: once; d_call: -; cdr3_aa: CASSPRDLNTEAFF; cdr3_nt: TGTGCCAGCAGCCCCCGGGACCTGAACACTGAAGCTTTCTTT
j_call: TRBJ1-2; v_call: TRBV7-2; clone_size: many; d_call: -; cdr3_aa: CASSLGSGQGKVYGYTF; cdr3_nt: TGTGCCAGCAGCTTAGGATCCGGACAAGGGAAAGTCTATGGCTACACCTTC
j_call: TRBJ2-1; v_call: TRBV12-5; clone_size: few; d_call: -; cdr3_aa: CASGFGDEQFF; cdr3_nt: TGTGCTAGTGGTTTTGGGGATGAGCAGTTCTTC
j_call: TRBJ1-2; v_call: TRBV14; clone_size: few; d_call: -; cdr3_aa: CASSQAGGSNYGYTF; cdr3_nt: TGTGCCAGCAGCCAAGCCGGGGGCAGCAACTATGGCTACACCTTC
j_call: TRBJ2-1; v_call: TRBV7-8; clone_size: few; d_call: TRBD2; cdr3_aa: CASSLTSGVSYNEQFF; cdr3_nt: TGTGCCAGCAGCCTGACTAGCGGGGTTTCCTACAATGAGCAGTTCTTC
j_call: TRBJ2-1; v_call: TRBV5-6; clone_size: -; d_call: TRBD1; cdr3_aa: CASSPTGGLTYNEQFF; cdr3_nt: TGTGCCAGCAGCCCGACAGGGGGCCTAACCTACAATGAGCAGTTCTTC
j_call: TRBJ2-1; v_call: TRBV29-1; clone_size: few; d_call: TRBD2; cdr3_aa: CSVSGTSGGYNEQFF; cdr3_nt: TGCAGCGTTTCCGGGACTAGCGGGGGGTACAATGAGCAGTTCTTC
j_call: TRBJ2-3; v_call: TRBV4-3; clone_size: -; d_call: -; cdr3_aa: CASSQDLGTLGDTQYF; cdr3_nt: TGCGCCAGCAGCCAAGATCTGGGCACCTTGGGAGATACGCAGTATTTT
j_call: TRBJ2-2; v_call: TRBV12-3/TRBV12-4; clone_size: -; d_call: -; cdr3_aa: CASTPEQGGTGELFF; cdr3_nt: TGTGCCAGCACACCGGAGCAGGGTGGGACCGGGGAGCTGTTTTTT
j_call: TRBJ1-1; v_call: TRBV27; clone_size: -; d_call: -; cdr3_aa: CASSLSGLGIPEAFF; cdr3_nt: TGTGCCAGCAGTTTATCAGGTCTGGGTATCCCTGAAGCTTTCTTT
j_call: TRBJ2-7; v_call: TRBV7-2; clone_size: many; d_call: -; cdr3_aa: CASSFGQELYEQYF; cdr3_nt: TGTGCCAGCAGCTTCGGGCAGGAACTCTACGAGCAGTACTTC
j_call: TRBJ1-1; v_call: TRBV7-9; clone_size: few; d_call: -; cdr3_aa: CASSRTLQGMNTEAFF; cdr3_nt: TGTGCCAGCAGCCGAACATTACAGGGCATGAACACTGAAGCTTTCTTT
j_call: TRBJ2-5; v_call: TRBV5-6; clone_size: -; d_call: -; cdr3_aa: CASSWGSGQYF; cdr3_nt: TGTGCCAGCAGCTGGGGCTCCGGCCAGTACTTC
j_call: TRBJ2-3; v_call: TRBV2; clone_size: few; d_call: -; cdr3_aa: CASRGGLGTDTQYF; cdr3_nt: TGTGCCAGCAGGGGGGGACTCGGCACAGATACGCAGTATTTT
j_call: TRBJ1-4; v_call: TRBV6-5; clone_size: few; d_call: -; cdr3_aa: CASSSTNEKLFF; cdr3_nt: TGTGCCAGCAGTTCAACTAATGAAAAACTGTTTTTT
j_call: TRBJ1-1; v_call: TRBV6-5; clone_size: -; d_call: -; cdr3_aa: CASSYPTTGSGTEAFF; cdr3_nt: TGTGCCAGCAGTTACCCAACCACAGGGTCGGGCACTGAAGCTTTCTTT
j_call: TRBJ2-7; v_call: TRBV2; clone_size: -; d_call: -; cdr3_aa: CASSEAGWGYEQYF; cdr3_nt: TGTGCCAGCAGTGAAGCTGGGTGGGGCTACGAGCAGTACTTC
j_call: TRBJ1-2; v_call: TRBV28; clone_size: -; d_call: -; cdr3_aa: CASSFTASEGVGYTF; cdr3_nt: TGTGCCAGCAGTTTCACGGCCTCCGAGGGAGTTGGCTACACCTTC
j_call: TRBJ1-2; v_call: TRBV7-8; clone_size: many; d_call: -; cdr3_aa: CASSSHLDYGYTF; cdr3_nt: TGTGCCAGCAGCTCACACTTGGATTATGGCTACACCTTC
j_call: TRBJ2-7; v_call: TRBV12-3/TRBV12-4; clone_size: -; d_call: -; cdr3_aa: CASSLRDPYEQYF; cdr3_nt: TGTGCCAGCAGCCTCCGGGACCCCTACGAGCAGTACTTC
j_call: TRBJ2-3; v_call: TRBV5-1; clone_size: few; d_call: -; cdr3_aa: CASSLAETSTDTQYF; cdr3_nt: TGCGCCAGCAGCTTGGCGGAGACAAGCACAGATACGCAGTATTTT